Below, one TCR beta chain is given with its context. This entry belongs to a study of T cells in Graves' hyperthyroidism and ophthalmopathy. Background on the study: Before treatment of any kind, peripheral blood was taken at initial diagnosis.

Graves' hyperthyroidism without ophthalmopathy progression within 18 months was termed stable. Diagnoses used clinical symptoms, serum thyroxine and TRAb, thyroid ultrasound and orbital computed tomography. The CDR3 regions of TCR beta were amplified from RNA transcripts. The TCR CDR3 was amplified in a first-round RT-PCR using the HTBI primer set. In TCRdb, the multiplex PCR reads were re-called with MiXCR into one record per CDR3 protein. This sample carries hundreds of thousands of distinct CDR3 sequences, about 20% of them seen once, and the ten largest clones take about 4%. The sample consisted of blood. This receptor was taken from a woman aged 18-30 years with Graves' hyperthyroidism.

The CDR3 here is CSASLTSGRPETQYF. Written as DNA, the CDR3 is TGCAGTGCTAGCCTGACTAGCGGGAGGCCCGAGACCCAGTACTTC. This chain joins TRBV20-1 and TRBJ2-5, with TRBD2 identical over 13 bases. Germline values: CDR1 DFQATT, CDR2 SNEGSKA (reference sequence). V shed 3 bases, J shed 5 bases, and the junction held 6 bases outside the gene matches. This CDR3 comprises 15 residues.